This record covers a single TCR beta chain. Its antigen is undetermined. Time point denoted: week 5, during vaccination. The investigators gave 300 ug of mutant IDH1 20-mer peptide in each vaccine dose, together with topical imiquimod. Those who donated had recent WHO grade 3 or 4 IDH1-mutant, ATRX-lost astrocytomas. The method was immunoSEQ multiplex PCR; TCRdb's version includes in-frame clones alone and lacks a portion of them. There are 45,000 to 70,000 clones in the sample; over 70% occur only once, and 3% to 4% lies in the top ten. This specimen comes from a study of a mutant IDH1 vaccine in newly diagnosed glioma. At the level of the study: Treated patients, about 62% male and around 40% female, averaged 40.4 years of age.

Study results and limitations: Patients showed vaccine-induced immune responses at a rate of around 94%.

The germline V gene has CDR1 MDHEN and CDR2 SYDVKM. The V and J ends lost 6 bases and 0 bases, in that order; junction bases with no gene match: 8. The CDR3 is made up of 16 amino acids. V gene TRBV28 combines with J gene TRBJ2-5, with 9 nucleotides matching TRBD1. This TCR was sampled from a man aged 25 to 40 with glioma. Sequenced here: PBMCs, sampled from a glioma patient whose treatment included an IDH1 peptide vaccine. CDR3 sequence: CASRQPGQGYQETQYF. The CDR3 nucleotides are TGTGCCAGCAGACAACCGGGACAGGGATACCAAGAGACCCAGTACTTC.